Below, 8 T cell receptor beta chains from the same sample are listed, as sequenced in a study of blood T cell repertoires in COVID-19. TCRdb keeps only in-frame clones here, not all; method: immunoSEQ multiplex PCR. The sample consists of some 310,000 clones, around 90% of them appearing once. Sequencing was done on a sample of peripheral blood. Every receptor here comes from a woman between 35 and 50 years old with COVID-19, enrolled during active disease.

This sequence joins TRBV7-6 and TRBJ1-1; tentatively, D is TRBD1 (6 bases). Between the trimmed V and J ends, which lost 0 bases and 0 bases, there was a span of 17 bases. The CDR3 has 18 residues. Germline CDR1 SGHVS, CDR2 FNYEAQ. The CDR3, as DNA: TGTGCCAGCAGCTTAGCCGAGACAGGAGTTGGAATGAACACTGAAGCTTTCTTT. Protein product: CASSLAETGVGMNTEAFF. The full variable domain, its missing parts supplied by reference TRBV7-6 and TRBJ1-1, is GAGVSQSPRYKVTKRGQDVALRCDPISGHVSLYWYRQALGQGPEFLTYFNYEAQQDKSGLPNDRFSAERPEGSISTLTIQRTEQRDSAMYRCASSLAETGVGMNTEAFFGQGTRLTVV.

For this clone: The sample contains more than one DNA sequence encoding this CDR3. The chain has TRBV3-1 (or the pseudogene TRBV3-2) and TRBJ1-1; the match to TRBD1 covers 10 bases. CDR1 is LGHDT, CDR2 YNNKEL, per germline (reference sequence). J gave up 4 bases and V 4 bases, and 3 bases lay outside the gene matches. The CDR3 totals 14 residues. Here the CDR3 reads CASSPRDRGTEAFF. The DNA for the CDR3 is TGTGCCAGCAGCCCACGGGACAGGGGCACTGAAGCTTTCTTT.

The V gene is TRBV7-2, the J gene TRBJ2-2; TRBD1 agrees at 7 bases. Germline values: CDR1 SGHTA, CDR2 FQGNSA. CDR3 size: 16 residues. J was trimmed by 3 bases and V by 5 bases; bases with no gene match: 9. CDR3 residues: CASSQGYRGYTGELFF. The CDR3 DNA is TGTGCCAGCAGCCAGGGGTACAGGGGCTACACCGGGGAGCTGTTTTTT.

The chain uses TRBV12-3 or TRBV12-4 and TRBJ1-1; D possibly corresponds to TRBD1 (5 bases). Trimming shortened V by 3 bases and J by 9 bases, and 14 bases separated the two germline ends. The CDR3 has 13 residues. CDR3 sequence (DNA): TGTGCCAGCAGTTTGGCGGGACTTCAACAAGCTTTCTTT. This gives the protein CASSLAGLQQAFF.

This clone showed up just once. The rearrangement uses TRBV10-3 and TRBJ2-2; tentative D call: TRBD2 (5 bases). The CDR3 length is 14 residues. Germline CDR1 reads ENHRY; CDR2 reads SYGVKD. The V gene lost 4 bases and the J gene lost 7 bases, with 13 bases spanning the gap. DNA for the CDR3: TGTGCCATCAGTGCCTCAGATCGGGGCGGGGAGCTGTTTTTT. Translating it yields CAISASDRGGELFF.

CDR3 DNA: TGTGCCAGCAGCCGGGGGACAGGGGGAGAAAAACTGTTTTTT. Its translation is CASSRGTGGEKLFF. This sequence joins TRBV7-2 and TRBJ1-4; TRBD1 matches at 11 bases. CDR1 and CDR2 (germline): SGHTA, FQGNSA. J gave up 8 bases and V 5 bases, and 4 bases lay outside the gene matches. The CDR3 loop spans 14 amino acids. Variable domain in full (rest from reference TRBV7-2 and TRBJ1-4): GAGVSQSPSNKVTEKGKDVELRCDPISGHTALYWYRQSLGQGLEFLIYFQGNSAPDKSGLPSDRFSAERTGGSVSTLTIQRTQQEDSAVYLCASSRGTGGEKLFFGSGTQLSVL.

The chain is built from TRBV18 and TRBJ2-1; perhaps TRBD1 as D (6 bases). Deletions cut 3 bases from V and 6 bases from J, with 9 bases between. Germline lookup yields CDR1 KGHSH and CDR2 LQKENI. The CDR3 is made up of 13 amino acids. CDR3 DNA: TGTGCCAGCTCACCCTCAGGGGTCAATGAGCAGTTCTTC. Its protein product is CASSPSGVNEQFF.

The rearrangement uses TRBV28 and TRBJ1-6; 7 positions match TRBD1. V shed 3 bases and J 5 bases; nucleotides not matched to a gene: 1. This CDR3 is built from 14 residues. Germline CDR1 is MDHEN and CDR2 is SYDVKM. CDR3 region: CASSFTGDNSPLHF. CDR3 nucleotides: TGTGCCAGCAGTTTCACAGGGGATAATTCACCCCTCCACTTT.